This T cell receptor beta chain emerged from a study of T cell repertoires in cytomegalovirus infection. The CDR3 contains 15 residues. CDR1 and CDR2 from the germline V gene are ENHRY and SYGVKD. Unmatched junction bases numbered 7, after V lost 2 bases and J lost 8 bases. About this clonotype: Its specificity is unknown.

The study's findings and limits: Of the TCR beta families, the public ones yielded a cumulative frequency that identified carriers of CMV plus the relevant HLA. Clonotypes of TCR beta that were HLA-C-restricted and CMV-specific dominated the ex vivo response.

Via MiXCR, TCRdb re-called the reads, giving one row per CDR3 protein. The data contain fewer than 550,000 distinct CDR3 sequences, about a quarter of them singletons. The rearrangement links TRBV10-3 to TRBJ2-1; 9 bases are shared with TRBD2. Input material: PBMCs. This TCR derives from a human donor in good health (CMV status not recorded). Some clones in this sample may be carry-over from other donors' samples. The CDR3 protein is CAISEGIAGAHEQFF. The CDR3, as DNA: TGTGCCATCAGTGAGGGAATAGCGGGAGCACATGAGCAGTTCTTC.